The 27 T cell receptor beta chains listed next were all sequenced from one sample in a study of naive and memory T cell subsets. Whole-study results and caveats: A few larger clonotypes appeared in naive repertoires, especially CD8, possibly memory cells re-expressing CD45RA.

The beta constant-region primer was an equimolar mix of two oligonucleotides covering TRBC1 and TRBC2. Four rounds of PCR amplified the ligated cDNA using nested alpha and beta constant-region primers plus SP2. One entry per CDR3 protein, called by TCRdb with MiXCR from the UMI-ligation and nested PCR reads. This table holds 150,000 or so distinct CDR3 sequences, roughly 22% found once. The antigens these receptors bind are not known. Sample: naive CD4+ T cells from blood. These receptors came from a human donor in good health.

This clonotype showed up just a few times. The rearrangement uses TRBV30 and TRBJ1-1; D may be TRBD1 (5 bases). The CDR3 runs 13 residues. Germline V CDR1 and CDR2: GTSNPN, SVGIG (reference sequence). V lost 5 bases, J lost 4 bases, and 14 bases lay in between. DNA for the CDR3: TGTGCCTGGTCGCAGGGTTTAAGCACTGAAGCTTTCTTT. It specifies CAWSQGLSTEAFF. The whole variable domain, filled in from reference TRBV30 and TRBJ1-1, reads SQTIHQWPATLVQPVGSPLSLECTVEGTSNPNLYWYRQAAGRGLQLLFYSVGIGQISSEVPQNLSASRPQDRQFILSSKKLLLSDSGFYLCAWSQGLSTEAFFGQGTRLTVV.

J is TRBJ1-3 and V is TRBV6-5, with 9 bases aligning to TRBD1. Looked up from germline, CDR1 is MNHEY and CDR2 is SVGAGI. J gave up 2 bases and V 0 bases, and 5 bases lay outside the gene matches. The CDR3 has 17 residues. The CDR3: CASSYSRRTGAGNTIYF. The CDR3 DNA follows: TGTGCCAGCAGTTACTCGAGGAGGACAGGGGCTGGAAACACCATATATTTT.

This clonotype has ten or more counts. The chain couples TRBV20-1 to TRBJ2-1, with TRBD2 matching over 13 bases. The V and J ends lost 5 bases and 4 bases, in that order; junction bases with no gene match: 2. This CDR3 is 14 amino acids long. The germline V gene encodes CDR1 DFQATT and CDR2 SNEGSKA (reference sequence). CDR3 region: CSAPGLAGYNEQFF. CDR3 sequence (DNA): TGCAGTGCTCCGGGACTAGCGGGATACAATGAGCAGTTCTTC.

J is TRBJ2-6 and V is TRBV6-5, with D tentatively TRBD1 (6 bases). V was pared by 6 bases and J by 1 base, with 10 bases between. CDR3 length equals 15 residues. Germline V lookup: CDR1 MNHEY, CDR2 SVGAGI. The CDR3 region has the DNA TGTGCCAGCAGGTTAGGGGGATCTGGGGCCAACGTCCTGACTTTC. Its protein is CASRLGGSGANVLTF.

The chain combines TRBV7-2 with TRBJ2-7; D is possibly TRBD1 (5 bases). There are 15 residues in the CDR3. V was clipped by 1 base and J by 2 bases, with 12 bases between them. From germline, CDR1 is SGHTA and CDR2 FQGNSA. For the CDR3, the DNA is TGTGCCAGCAGCTTAGACAGGCGGTCAGCCTACGAGCAGTACTTC. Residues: CASSLDRRSAYEQYF.

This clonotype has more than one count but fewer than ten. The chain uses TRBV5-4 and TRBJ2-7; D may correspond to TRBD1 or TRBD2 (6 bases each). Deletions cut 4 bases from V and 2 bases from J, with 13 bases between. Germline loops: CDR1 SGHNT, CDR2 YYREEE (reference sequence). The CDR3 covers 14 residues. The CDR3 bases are TGTGCCAGCAGCGCTGGGGGGCTTACCTACGAGCAGTACTTC. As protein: CASSAGGLTYEQYF.

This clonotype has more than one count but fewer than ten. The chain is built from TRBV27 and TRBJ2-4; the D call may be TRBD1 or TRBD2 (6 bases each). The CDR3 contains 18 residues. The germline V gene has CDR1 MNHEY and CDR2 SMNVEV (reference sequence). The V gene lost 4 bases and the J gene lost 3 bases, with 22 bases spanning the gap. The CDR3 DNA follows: TGTGCCAGCAGTTCCAGGGGAATGATTATGGGAGGCAAAAACATTCAGTACTTC. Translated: CASSSRGMIMGGKNIQYF.

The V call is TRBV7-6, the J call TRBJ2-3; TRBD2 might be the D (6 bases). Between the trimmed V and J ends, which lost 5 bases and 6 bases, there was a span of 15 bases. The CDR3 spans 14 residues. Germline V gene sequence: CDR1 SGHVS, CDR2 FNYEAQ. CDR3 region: CASSTNGGSDTQYF. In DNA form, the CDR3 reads TGTGCCAGCAGCACTAATGGGGGGTCGGATACGCAGTATTTT. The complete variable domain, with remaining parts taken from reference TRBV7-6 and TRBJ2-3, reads GAGVSQSPRYKVTKRGQDVALRCDPISGHVSLYWYRQALGQGPEFLTYFNYEAQQDKSGLPNDRFSAERPEGSISTLTIQRTEQRDSAMYRCASSTNGGSDTQYFGPGTRLTVL.

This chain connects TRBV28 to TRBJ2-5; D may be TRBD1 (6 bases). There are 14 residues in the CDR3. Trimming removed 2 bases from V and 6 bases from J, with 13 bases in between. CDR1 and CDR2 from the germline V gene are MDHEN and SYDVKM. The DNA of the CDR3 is TGTGCCAGCAGTTTACAGGGGTTCCTGCAGACCCAGTACTTC. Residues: CASSLQGFLQTQYF.

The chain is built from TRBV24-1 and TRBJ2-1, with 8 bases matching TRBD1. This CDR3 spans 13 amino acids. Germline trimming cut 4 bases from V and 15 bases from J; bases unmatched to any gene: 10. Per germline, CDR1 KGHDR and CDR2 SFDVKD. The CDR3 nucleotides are TGTGCCACCAGTGACCCCCCGGGACAGGTGCTGTTCTTC. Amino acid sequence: CATSDPPGQVLFF.

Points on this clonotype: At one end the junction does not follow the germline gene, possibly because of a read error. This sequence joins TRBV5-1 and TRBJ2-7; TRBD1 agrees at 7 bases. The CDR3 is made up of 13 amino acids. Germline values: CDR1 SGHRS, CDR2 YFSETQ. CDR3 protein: CASSSGTAYELYF. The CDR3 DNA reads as TGCGCCAGCAGCTCGGGGACAGCTTACGAGCTGTACTTC.

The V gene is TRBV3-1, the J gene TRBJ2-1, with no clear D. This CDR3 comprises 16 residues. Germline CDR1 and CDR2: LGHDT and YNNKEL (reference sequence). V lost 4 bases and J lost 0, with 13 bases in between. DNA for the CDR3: TGTGCCAGCAGCCCGCCTGCTAGAGGCTCCTACAATGAGCAGTTCTTC. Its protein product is CASSPPARGSYNEQFF.

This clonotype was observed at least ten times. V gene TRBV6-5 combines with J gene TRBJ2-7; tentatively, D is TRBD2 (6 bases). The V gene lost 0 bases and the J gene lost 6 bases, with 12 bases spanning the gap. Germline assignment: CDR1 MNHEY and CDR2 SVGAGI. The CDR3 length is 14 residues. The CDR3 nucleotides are TGTGCCAGCAGTTACTCTACGGGAGTGGGCGAGCAGTACTTC. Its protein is CASSYSTGVGEQYF.

The CDR3 loop reads CASSFRTGVHEQYF. CDR3 DNA sequence: TGTGCCAGCAGTTTTAGGACAGGGGTCCACGAGCAGTACTTC. The rearrangement joins TRBV12-3 or TRBV12-4 to TRBJ2-7; 9 bases fit TRBD1. The V and J ends lost 3 bases and 5 bases, in that order; junction bases with no gene match: 5. The CDR3 is 14 amino acids.

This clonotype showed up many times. The CDR3 sequence: CSASLREQFF. In nucleotides, the CDR3 is TGCAGTGCTAGCCTCCGGGAGCAGTTCTTC. The chain carries TRBV20-1 and TRBJ2-1; the D is unclear. Germline CDR1 and CDR2: DFQATT and SNEGSKA (reference sequence). The CDR3 totals 10 residues. V dropped 3 bases and J dropped 10 bases, with 7 bases sitting between them.

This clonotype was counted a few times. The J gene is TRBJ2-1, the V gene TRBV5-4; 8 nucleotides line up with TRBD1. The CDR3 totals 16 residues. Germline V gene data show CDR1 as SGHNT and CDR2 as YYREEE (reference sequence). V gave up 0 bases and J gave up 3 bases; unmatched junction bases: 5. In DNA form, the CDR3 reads TGTGCCAGCAGCTTGGTGACAGGGGTTAACTACAATGAGCAGTTCTTC. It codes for CASSLVTGVNYNEQFF.

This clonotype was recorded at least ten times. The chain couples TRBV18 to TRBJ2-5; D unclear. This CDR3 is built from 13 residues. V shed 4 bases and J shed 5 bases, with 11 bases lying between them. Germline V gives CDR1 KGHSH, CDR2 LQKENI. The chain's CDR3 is CASSLTQLETQYF. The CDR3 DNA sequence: TGTGCCAGCTCACTAACTCAACTTGAGACCCAGTACTTC.

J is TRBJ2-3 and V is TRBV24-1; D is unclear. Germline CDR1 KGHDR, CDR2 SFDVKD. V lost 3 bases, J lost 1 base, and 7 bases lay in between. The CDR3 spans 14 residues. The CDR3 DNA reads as TGTGCCACCAGTGATCCCGGCCGCACAGATACGCAGTATTTT. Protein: CATSDPGRTDTQYF.

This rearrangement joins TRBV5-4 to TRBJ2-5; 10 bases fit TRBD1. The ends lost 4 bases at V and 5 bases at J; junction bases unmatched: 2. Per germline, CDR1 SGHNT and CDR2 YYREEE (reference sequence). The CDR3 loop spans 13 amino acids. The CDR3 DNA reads TGTGCCAGCAGCGAGGACAGGGGGGAGACCCAGTACTTC. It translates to CASSEDRGETQYF.

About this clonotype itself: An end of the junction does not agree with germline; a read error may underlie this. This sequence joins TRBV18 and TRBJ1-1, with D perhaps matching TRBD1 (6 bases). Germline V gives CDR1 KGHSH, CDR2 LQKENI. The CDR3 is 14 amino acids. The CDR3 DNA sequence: TGTGCCAGCTCCCCACAGGGATCCAACACTGAAGCTTTCTTT. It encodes CASSPQGSNTEAFF.

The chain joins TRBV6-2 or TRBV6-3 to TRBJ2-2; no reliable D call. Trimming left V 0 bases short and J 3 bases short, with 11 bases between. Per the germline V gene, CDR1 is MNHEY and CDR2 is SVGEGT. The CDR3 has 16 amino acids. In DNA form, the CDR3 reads TGTGCCAGCAGTTACTCGAGGACGGGTTACACCGGGGAGCTGTTTTTT. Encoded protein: CASSYSRTGYTGELFF.

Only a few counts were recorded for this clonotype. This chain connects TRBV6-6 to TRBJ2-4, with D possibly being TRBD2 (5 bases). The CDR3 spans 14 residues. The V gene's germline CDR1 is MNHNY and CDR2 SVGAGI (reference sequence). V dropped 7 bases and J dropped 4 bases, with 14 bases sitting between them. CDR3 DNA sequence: TGTGCCAGCACAGCTACGGGAACAAAAAACATTCAGTACTTC. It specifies CASTATGTKNIQYF.

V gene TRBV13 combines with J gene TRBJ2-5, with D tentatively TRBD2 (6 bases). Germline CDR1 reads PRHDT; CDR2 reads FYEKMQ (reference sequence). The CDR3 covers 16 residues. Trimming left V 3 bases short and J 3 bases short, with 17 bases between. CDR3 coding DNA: TGTGCCAGCAGCTTGCCCTCGGGACTCCGCGAAGAGACCCAGTACTTC. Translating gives CASSLPSGLREETQYF.

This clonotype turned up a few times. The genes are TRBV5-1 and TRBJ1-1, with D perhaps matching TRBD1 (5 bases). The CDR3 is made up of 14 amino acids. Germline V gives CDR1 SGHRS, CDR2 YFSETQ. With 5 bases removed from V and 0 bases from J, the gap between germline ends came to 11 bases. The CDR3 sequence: CASSRQSMNTEAFF. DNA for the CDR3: TGCGCCAGCAGTCGACAGTCCATGAACACTGAAGCTTTCTTT.

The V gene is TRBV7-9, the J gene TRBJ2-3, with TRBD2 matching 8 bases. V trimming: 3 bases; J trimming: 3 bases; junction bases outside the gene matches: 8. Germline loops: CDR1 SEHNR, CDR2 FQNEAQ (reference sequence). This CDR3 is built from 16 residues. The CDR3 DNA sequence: TGTGCCAGCAGCTTTGCGGGGGGCGGTTGGACAGATACGCAGTATTTT. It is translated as CASSFAGGGWTDTQYF.

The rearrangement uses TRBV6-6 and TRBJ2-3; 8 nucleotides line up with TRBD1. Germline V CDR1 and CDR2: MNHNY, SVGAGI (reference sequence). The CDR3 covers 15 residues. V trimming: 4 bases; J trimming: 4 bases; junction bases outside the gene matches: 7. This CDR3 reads CASSLHRGSSDTQYF. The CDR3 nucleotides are TGTGCCAGCAGTTTACACAGGGGGAGTTCAGATACGCAGTATTTT.

CDR3 residues: CASRPLGATYEQYF. CDR3 sequence (DNA): TGTGCCAGCAGGCCTCTTGGGGCTACCTACGAGCAGTACTTC. The chain joins TRBV28 to TRBJ2-7, with D possibly matching TRBD1 (5 bases). This CDR3 is built from 14 residues. The germline V gene encodes CDR1 MDHEN and CDR2 SYDVKM. Trimming took off 6 bases at V and 2 bases at J, with 14 bases between the two ends.